One sample yielded the 15 T cell receptor beta chains listed below, sequenced in a study of cytomegalovirus exposure and HLA in healthy donors. Researchers ran the PCR with 60 Vbeta and 13 Jbeta primers. Using immunoSEQ multiplex PCR, the repertoire was profiled, and TCRdb retains in-frame clones only, with some absent. This sample yields 100,000 to 150,000 clones, of which 75% to 85% are seen a single time; 7.5% to 10% belongs to the top ten. Sequences were obtained from PBMCs. The receptors derive from a female donor in good health and CMV-seropositive.

The J gene is TRBJ2-1, the V gene TRBV7-9; a weak D match, TRBD1 (6 bases). Germline CDR1 is SEHNR and CDR2 is FQNEAQ (reference sequence). The length of the CDR3 is 16 residues. V dropped 4 bases and J dropped 7 bases, with 20 bases sitting between them. CDR3 bases: TGTGCCAGCAGCTCTACCCGTTGGACAGCGCATAATGAGCAGTTCTTC. It translates to CASSSTRWTAHNEQFF.

The table lists this clone with a few counts. The chain joins TRBV27 to TRBJ1-6; TRBD1 might be the D (5 bases). The V gene lost 6 bases and the J gene lost 10 bases, with 25 bases spanning the gap. Per the germline V gene, CDR1 is MNHEY and CDR2 is SMNVEV (reference sequence). The CDR3 is 17 amino acids. The CDR3 sequence: CASRHPRQGLPPSPLHF. The CDR3 DNA sequence: TGTGCCAGCAGACACCCCAGGCAGGGCCTCCCCCCCTCACCCCTCCACTTT.

The rearrangement links TRBV5-1 to TRBJ1-2, with D perhaps TRBD1 (6 bases). This CDR3 is 13 amino acids long. The germline gives CDR1 SGHRS, CDR2 YFSETQ. Trimming stripped 0 bases from V and 8 bases from J, with 11 bases between. The CDR3 region is CASSLDGGLGYTF. DNA of the CDR3: TGCGCCAGCAGCTTGGACGGGGGGCTAGGCTACACCTTC.

The table lists this clone with a few counts. The gene calls are TRBV5-4 and TRBJ1-1; D is unclear. This CDR3 has 12 amino acids. The V end lost 3 bases, the J end lost 7 bases, and 10 bases lay between the germline ends. The germline V gene encodes CDR1 SGHNT and CDR2 YYREEE (reference sequence). Written as DNA, the CDR3 is TGTGCCAGCAGCTCCCGGGAGAATGAAGCTTTCTTT. This sequence encodes CASSSRENEAFF.

CDR3 DNA: TGCGCCAGCAGCTGGACCGGGACAGGGAACGAAAAACTGTTTTTT. Translated: CASSWTGTGNEKLFF. The V and J genes are TRBV5-1 and TRBJ1-4; 9 nucleotides align to TRBD1. CDR3 size: 15 residues. The V gene's germline CDR1 is SGHRS and CDR2 YFSETQ. Trimming at V came to 3 bases and at J to 8 bases, leaving 8 bases not matched to a gene.

The J gene is TRBJ2-3, the V gene TRBV19; weak D call: TRBD2 (5 bases). CDR1 is LNHDA, CDR2 SQIVND, per germline (reference sequence). V lost 10 bases to trimming and J lost 6 bases, with 17 bases between them. CDR3 length: 13 residues. The CDR3, as DNA: TGTGCCACCAGTTCTAGCACATGGGATACGCAGTATTTT. Its protein is CATSSSTWDTQYF. The full variable domain, rest sourced from reference TRBV19 and TRBJ2-3, is DGGITQSPKYLFRKEGQNVTLSCEQNLNHDAMYWYRQDPGQGLRLIYYSQIVNDFQKGDIAEGYSVSREKKESFPLTVTSAQKNPTAFYLCATSSSTWDTQYFGPGTRLTVL.

The chain uses TRBV10-3 and TRBJ2-1; 11 nucleotides line up with TRBD2. Germline values: CDR1 ENHRY, CDR2 SYGVKD. The CDR3 consists of 21 residues. The V segment lost 0 bases and the J segment 4 bases; nucleotides outside the gene matches: 17. CDR3: CAISESLGLAGGHRLYNEQFF. DNA for the CDR3: TGTGCCATCAGTGAGTCGCTGGGTCTAGCGGGGGGCCACAGGTTGTACAATGAGCAGTTCTTC.

This chain uses TRBV11-3 with TRBJ2-5; 12 positions agree with TRBD1. The CDR3 is made up of 15 amino acids. From germline, CDR1 is SGHNT and CDR2 YENEEA. The J segment lost 5 bases and the V segment lost 3 bases, leaving 4 bases of the junction unmatched. CDR3 amino acids: CASSLGQGAGETQYF. CDR3 coding DNA: TGTGCCAGCAGCTTGGGACAGGGGGCCGGGGAGACCCAGTACTTC.

The J gene is TRBJ1-1, the V gene TRBV10-2; 8 positions agree with TRBD1. V dropped 3 bases and J dropped 4; count of bases not matched to a gene: 7. The V gene's germline CDR1 is WSHSY and CDR2 SAAADI. The length of the CDR3 is 15 residues. The CDR3 nucleotides read TGCGCCAGCAGTGACCGGCAGGGGGCTAGCACTGAAGCTTTCTTT. It yields the protein CASSDRQGASTEAFF.

The chain has TRBV27 and TRBJ2-3; no clear D. Germline V CDR1 and CDR2: MNHEY, SMNVEV (reference sequence). This CDR3 contains 13 residues. The V end was cut by 3 bases, the J end by 3 bases, with 7 bases between. CDR3 region: CASSFLRTDTQYF. The CDR3 nucleotides are TGTGCCAGCAGTTTCCTCCGGACAGATACGCAGTATTTT.

The V gene is TRBV7-2, the J gene TRBJ1-6; TRBD1 matches at 7 bases. Trimming at V came to 4 bases and at J to 6 bases, leaving 3 bases not matched to a gene. The CDR3 spans 14 residues. Germline V gene data show CDR1 as SGHTA and CDR2 as FQGNSA. This CDR3 is CASSSRQGNSPLHF. The CDR3, as DNA: TGTGCCAGCAGCTCCCGACAGGGTAATTCACCCCTCCACTTT.

This clone was observed a single time. The V gene is TRBV30, the J gene TRBJ1-2, with TRBD1 matching 8 bases. CDR3 length: 15 residues. Germline V gene lookup returns CDR1 GTSNPN and CDR2 SVGIG (reference sequence). J gave up 7 bases and V 5 bases, and 15 bases lay outside the gene matches. The CDR3 loop reads CAWGIETGVNGGYTF. Written as DNA, the CDR3 is TGTGCCTGGGGTATAGAGACAGGGGTAAACGGTGGCTACACCTTC.

This rearrangement joins TRBV7-3 to TRBJ2-3; 7 bases fit TRBD2. The germline gives CDR1 SGHTA, CDR2 FQGTGA. V trimming: 4 bases; J trimming: 2 bases; junction bases outside the gene matches: 0. The CDR3 sequence is 13 residues long. This chain's CDR3 is CASSWDYTDTQYF. CDR3 in DNA: TGTGCCAGCAGCTGGGACTACACAGATACGCAGTATTTT.

V is TRBV5-1 and J is TRBJ1-6, with 9 bases that match TRBD1. Germline CDR1 and CDR2: SGHRS and YFSETQ. The CDR3 contains 17 residues. With 0 bases clipped from V and 4 bases from J, the junction kept 5 bases outside the gene matches. The CDR3 DNA reads TGCGCCAGCAGCTTGGAAATACAGGGGGCGTATAATTCACCCCTCCACTTT. Protein sequence: CASSLEIQGAYNSPLHF.

This clone was counted between two and nine times. The chain employs TRBV28 and TRBJ1-2, with D hard to call. From germline, CDR1 is MDHEN and CDR2 SYDVKM. Trimming took 10 bases from V and 7 from J, leaving 13 bases between them. The CDR3 has 11 residues. CDR3 protein: CATTQSLGYTF. The CDR3 coding sequence is TGTGCCACTACACAGTCTCTTGGCTACACCTTC.